Following are 18 T cell receptor beta chains from one sample sequenced in a study of blood T cell repertoires in COVID-19. Sequencing used immunoSEQ multiplex PCR; TCRdb keeps in-frame clones, though not all of them. The top ten hold around 7.9% of the sample, which has 180,000 or so clones, 60% to 85% seen once. What was sequenced was peripheral blood. These receptors came from a woman aged 50 to 60 with active or convalescent COVID-19.

The chain couples TRBV7-8 to TRBJ1-1; D gene ambiguous. The CDR3 length is 13 residues. The V gene's germline CDR1 is SGHVS and CDR2 FQNEAQ. Deletions cut 2 bases from V and 1 base from J, with 5 bases between. Here the CDR3 reads CASSLTGNTEAFF. In nucleotides, the CDR3 is TGTGCCAGCAGCTTAACGGGGAACACTGAAGCTTTCTTT.

This clone was found once. The chain joins TRBV15 to TRBJ2-5; 9 nucleotides agree with TRBD1. J gave up 5 bases and V 0 bases, and 10 bases lay outside the gene matches. This CDR3 comprises 17 residues. Germline CDR1 and CDR2: LNHNV and YYDKDF (reference sequence). CDR3 loop: CATSRDAGTGRRETQYF. The DNA for the CDR3 is TGTGCCACCAGCAGAGATGCCGGGACAGGGAGACGTGAGACCCAGTACTTC.

The CDR3 nucleotides are TGTGCCAGCAGCTCCTACCGGGCTAACTATGGCTACACCTTC. As protein: CASSSYRANYGYTF. The chain links TRBV7-2 to TRBJ1-2; D gene unclear. The germline CDR1 and CDR2 sequences are SGHTA and FQGNSA. This CDR3 region has 14 residues. Trimming stripped 4 bases from V and 0 bases from J, with 9 bases between.

This clone was detected only a few times. The chain uses TRBV4-2 and TRBJ1-4; TRBD1 aligns across 8 bases. The germline V gene encodes CDR1 LGHNA and CDR2 YNFKEQ. The CDR3 totals 17 residues. V shed 4 bases and J 0 bases; nucleotides not matched to a gene: 7. The chain's CDR3 is CASSRGQGVATNEKLFF. The DNA of the CDR3 is TGTGCCAGCAGCCGAGGACAGGGAGTTGCAACTAATGAAAAACTGTTTTTT.

V gene TRBV29-1 combines with J gene TRBJ2-7; 7 bases align to TRBD1. The CDR3 extends over 12 amino acids. Germline V lookup: CDR1 SQVTM, CDR2 ANQGSEA. The ends lost 6 bases at V and 3 bases at J; junction bases unmatched: 5. The CDR3 DNA sequence: TGCAGCGTCCGGGACAGAGTCTACGAGCAGTACTTC. It encodes CSVRDRVYEQYF.

V usage is TRBV6-2 or TRBV6-3 and J usage is TRBJ2-5; 12 positions match TRBD2. Germline V gene lookup returns CDR1 MNHEY and CDR2 SVGEGT. J lost 5 bases, V lost 4 bases, and 8 bases had no gene match. This CDR3 has 16 amino acids. CDR3 region: CASSFPTSGSRETQYF. As DNA, the CDR3 is TGTGCCAGCAGTTTCCCGACTAGCGGGAGTCGGGAGACCCAGTACTTC.

J is TRBJ1-1 and V is TRBV4-2; D gene ambiguous. The V end lost 1 base, the J end lost 2 bases, and 8 bases lay between the germline ends. This CDR3 has 14 residues. CDR1 is LGHNA and CDR2 is YNFKEQ in the germline V gene. CDR3 protein: CASSQGRANTEAFF. CDR3 sequence (DNA): TGTGCCAGCAGCCAAGGGCGGGCCAACACTGAAGCTTTCTTT.

The chain carries TRBV21-1 and TRBJ2-7; the table assigns TRBD2, which was not confirmed against the DNA. TRBV21-1 is recorded as a pseudogene. The CDR3 covers 16 residues. The CDR3 is CASSDPGRRGFHEQYF. CDR3 DNA: TGTGCCAGCAGCGATCCGGGACGGAGGGGATTCCACGAGCAGTACTTC.

V is TRBV6-5 and J is TRBJ2-5, with 7 bases matching TRBD2. The CDR3 spans 15 residues. After removal of 6 bases from V and 5 bases from J, the junction contained 12 bases not matched to a gene. Germline assignment: CDR1 MNHEY and CDR2 SVGAGI. The CDR3 DNA sequence: TGTGCCAGCAGAGATTTCGGCGGGGAGGGGGAGACCCAGTACTTC. As protein: CASRDFGGEGETQYF.

The chain uses TRBV7-9 and TRBJ2-3; TRBD2 aligns across 7 bases. The J segment lost 4 bases and the V segment lost 2 bases, leaving 6 bases of the junction unmatched. CDR3 length equals 15 residues. Per the germline V gene, CDR1 is SEHNR and CDR2 is FQNEAQ (reference sequence). The CDR3 DNA follows: TGTGCCAGCAGCTTACCGACTAGCAGGTCAGATACGCAGTATTTT. This gives the protein CASSLPTSRSDTQYF.

This clone has a single count. This chain joins TRBV30 and TRBJ2-2; D remains unclear. Trimming left V 4 bases short and J 6 bases short, with 18 bases between. CDR1 GTSNPN and CDR2 SVGIG come from the germline V gene (reference sequence). The CDR3 covers 15 residues. CDR3 DNA: TGTGCCTGGACCGGCGGTGAAACGTACTCCGGGGAGCTGTTTTTT. Protein: CAWTGGETYSGELFF.

The chain links TRBV18 to TRBJ2-4; possibly TRBD1 for D (6 bases). Trimming stripped 4 bases from V and 0 bases from J, with 25 bases between. The germline CDR1 and CDR2 sequences are KGHSH and LQKENI. The CDR3 has 20 residues. This CDR3 is CASSLLHASNQGGAKNIQYF. The DNA for the CDR3 is TGTGCCAGCTCACTTCTCCACGCGAGTAACCAAGGGGGAGCCAAAAACATTCAGTACTTC.

The V and J genes are TRBV2 and TRBJ2-2; D gene ambiguous. In germline, CDR1 is SNHLY, CDR2 FYNNEI. There are 13 residues in the CDR3. V was pared by 3 bases and J by 5 bases, with 7 bases between. As DNA, the CDR3 is TGTGCCAGCAGTGAGACACGTACCGGGGAGCTGTTTTTT. Its protein is CASSETRTGELFF.

Only a few counts were recorded for this clone. This chain uses TRBV28 with TRBJ1-4; 9 nucleotides align to TRBD1. Looked up from germline, CDR1 is MDHEN and CDR2 is SYDVKM. The CDR3 has 17 amino acids. Trimming cost V 2 bases and J 8 bases; bases outside gene matches: 12. CDR3 residues: CASSLPPPGQGWEKLFF. As DNA, the CDR3 is TGTGCCAGCAGTTTACCCCCACCGGGACAGGGTTGGGAAAAACTGTTTTTT.

This clone has a single count. This chain joins TRBV6-1 and TRBJ1-2, with no clear D. V lost 3 bases to trimming and J lost 4 bases, with 15 bases between them. Germline CDR1 is MNHNS and CDR2 is SASEGT. CDR3 size: 15 residues. The CDR3 region has the DNA TGTGCCAGCAGTGAGGGCCCTGAGACAAGCTATGGCTACACCTTC. It translates to CASSEGPETSYGYTF.

The gene calls are TRBV6-5 and TRBJ1-6; D may be TRBD1 (6 bases). The CDR3 extends over 13 amino acids. Trimming cost V 5 bases and J 13 bases, with 15 bases left between them. The germline CDR1 and CDR2 sequences are MNHEY and SVGAGI. The CDR3: CASSRSRGRPLHF. The CDR3 bases are TGTGCCAGCAGTAGAAGCAGGGGAAGGCCCCTCCACTTT.

The chain combines TRBV14 with TRBJ2-2; a weak D match, TRBD1 (8 bases). This CDR3 comprises 16 residues. Germline CDR1 is SGHDN and CDR2 is FVKESK. Deletions cut 1 base from V and 6 bases from J, with 15 bases between. The CDR3 coding sequence is TGTGCCAGCAGCCAAGTCCAGGGGGCGGGAGCCGGGGAGCTGTTTTTT. Its translation is CASSQVQGAGAGELFF.

This chain uses TRBV5-5 with TRBJ2-1; TRBD2 agrees at 15 bases. The CDR3 is 15 amino acids. V lost 5 bases, J lost 8 bases, and 5 bases stayed unmatched. Germline lookup yields CDR1 SGHKS and CDR2 YYEKEE (reference sequence). The CDR3 is CASRPGTSGGYEQFF. DNA of the CDR3: TGTGCCAGCAGACCCGGGACTAGCGGGGGGTATGAGCAGTTCTTC.